The following is a TCR beta chain sequence with its context. These data are taken from a study of blood T cell repertoires in COVID-19. Study context: Whether acute or convalescent, the COVID-19 samples came from the United States, Italy and Spain. PBMCs, B-cell-depleted T cells, or T cells were the source of the cDNA or gDNA that made up the material.

Patients in Seattle were enrolled during active infection, then followed longitudinally. The CDR3 spans 16 residues. Germline assignment: CDR1 MDHEN and CDR2 SYDVKM. Unmatched junction bases numbered 6, after V lost 4 bases and J lost 2 bases. Authors' processing steps: Counts of nucleated cells, estimated from reference gene primer amplification, were obtained. Clones were sequenced by immunoSEQ multiplex PCR, and TCRdb holds only the in-frame ones, with some missing. V, J and clone size were drawn from that table, and D and trimming were deduced from the DNA. This table holds 380,000 or so clones, less than 90% found once.

The specimen sequenced was peripheral blood. The rearrangement joins TRBV28 to TRBJ1-3; 9 positions agree with TRBD1. This clonotype was obtained from a woman aged 60 to 75 with COVID-19, enrolled during active disease. This CDR3 reads CASSSPGQGTGNTIYF. CDR3 DNA sequence: TGTGCCAGCAGTTCCCCCGGACAGGGGACTGGAAACACCATATATTTT.